This TCR beta chain appears in the sequencing data of a study of response to subunit inactivated influenza vaccine. Germline-derived CDR1 and CDR2 are DFQATT and SNEGSKA (reference sequence). Trimming removed 7 bases at V and 8 bases at J, with 9 bases between. The CDR3 has 11 residues. Comments on this clonotype: The antigen is not known.

Study-wide results and caveats: The study's authors posited that every seasonal influenza vaccination enlists few new T cells.

Using its own MiXCR run on the RT-PCR reads, TCRdb lists one record per CDR3 protein. The profile shows around 520,000 distinct CDR3 sequences, 25% of them singletons. The sequence came from a man in his fifties or sixties who received an inactivated influenza vaccine. The V and J genes are TRBV20-1 and TRBJ2-6; perhaps TRBD2 as D (5 bases). The sample was CD4+ T cells sorted from PBMCs, taken 5 days after vaccination. CDR3 sequence (DNA): TGCAGTGGACGGACTTCCAACGTCCTGACTTTC. This codes for CSGRTSNVLTF.